This T cell receptor (beta chain) was profiled in a study of T-cell reconstitution after alpha-beta-depleted transplantation in children. This clonotype has a count of ten or more. The library targeted TCRbeta and was prepared with unique molecular identifiers. TCRdb re-called the PCR reads with MiXCR, one entry per CDR3 protein. The table has hundreds of thousands of distinct CDR3 sequences, more than 10% seen once. CDR1 is MNHEY and CDR2 is SVGAGI in the germline V gene. CDR3 length equals 15 residues. Unmatched junction bases numbered 6, after V lost 7 bases and J lost 0 bases. The V gene is TRBV6-5, the J gene TRBJ2-1; 7 bases map to TRBD1. The sequence derives from a human donor who donated a stem cell graft to a child with acute lymphoblastic leukemia. The input for sequencing was PBMCs from the stem cell graft donor, taken from the stem cell graft. The CDR3 is CASTTGQASYNEQFF. The CDR3 coding sequence is TGTGCCAGCACTACCGGACAGGCCTCCTACAATGAGCAGTTCTTC.